Below, one T cell receptor (beta chain) is given with its context. There is no known antigen for this receptor. The record has no base qualities; no much larger clone is one base away. The immunoSEQ Assay, a bias-controlled multiplex PCR, was used to amplify TCRbeta CDR3 regions from genomic DNA. Under the source paper's analysis protocol: Nucleated cell counts per sample were estimated from amplification of reference gene primers within the assay. To quantify the absolute abundance of each unique TCRbeta CDR3 rearrangement, sequence reads were collapsed and filtered. Productive Simpson clonality was computed per sample as the square root of Simpson's diversity index over productive rearrangements. This immuneACCESS table, as held by TCRdb, lists in-frame sequences with V and J called but not all clones. Of the missing ones, under half trace to an unresolved V gene in checked studies; the others have no known cause. The DNA was the basis for D and trimming; V, J and clone size are from that table. This sample gives about 210,000 clones in total; around 80% of them show up just once. The ten largest clones capture around 7.7% of the sample.

CDR1 KGHDR and CDR2 SFDVKD are derived from the germline V gene. Taken from cysteine to phenylalanine, the CDR3 has 13 residues. Just CDR3 DNA is preserved here, 39 bases in frame from base 1. Clipping removes 7 bases from V and 5 bases from J, with 3 as the unmatched junction base count. The source of the sample is a study of blood T cell repertoires in COVID-19 (TCRdb year 2020). Turning to the overall study: Samples from collaborators originated in the United States, Italy and Spain and spanned both the acute and convalescent phases of COVID-19. The material from the prospective study consisted of cDNA or gDNA derived from T cells, B-cell-depleted T cells, or PBMCs. The dataset comprised deeply sampled blood TCRbeta repertoires from subjects exposed to, actively infected with, or recovered from COVID-19. A freely available public database, intended as a resource for researchers studying the immune response to SARS-CoV-2, is where the repertoires were released. The samples were drawn from the first 160 participants of the ongoing ImmuneRACE study and from 950 to 1,500 subjects provided by 6 global collaborators. A de-identified subject ID, COVID-19 status, age in years and sex were almost always included in the sample metadata. HLA class I and class II types, where available, came from metadata supplied by the sample provider rather than from assay-based typing.

The study at large found these results: The amount of clinical and demographic metadata varied by source and participant and was provided uncurated.

Each collaborating institution followed its own protocols to collect whole blood in K2EDTA tubes. For TCRbeta analysis, collaborator samples were shipped as frozen whole blood, as isolated PBMCs, or as DNA extracted from either sample type. Sequencing used peripheral blood. The rearranged segments are TRBV24-1 and TRBJ1-2; the junction holds 10 bases that match TRBD1. This clonotype was sampled from a woman in her 70s with acute or convalescent COVID-19. At the DNA level, the sequence is TGTGCCACCAGACCGGGACAGGGGTATGGCTACACCTTC. Its protein is CATRPGQGYGYTF.